This T cell receptor (beta chain) was sequenced for a study of lymphopenia after photon versus proton radiotherapy. Study-level points and caveats: Only patients who died were analyzed for survival; proton advantage is unproven.

Sequencing was performed with immunoSEQ multiplex PCR; in TCRdb, only in-frame clones are kept and a portion is missing. This table has roughly 16,000 clones, approximately 84% appearing once. Comment on this clone: What it binds is unknown.

The CDR3 extends over 15 amino acids. CDR1 WNHNN and CDR2 SYGVQD come from the germline V gene (reference sequence). V trimming: 6 bases; J trimming: 9 bases; junction bases outside the gene matches: 14. The chain links TRBV10-1 to TRBJ2-3; 8 positions match TRBD2. The sequence came from a man between 65 and 85 years old with pancreatic cancer. Here the sequenced sample was peripheral blood, taken from a patient treated with proton-based radiotherapy. CDR3 sequence reads: CASSGISGVTLTQYF. In DNA form, the CDR3 reads TGCGCCAGCAGCGGGATTAGCGGGGTAACGTTGACGCAGTATTTT.